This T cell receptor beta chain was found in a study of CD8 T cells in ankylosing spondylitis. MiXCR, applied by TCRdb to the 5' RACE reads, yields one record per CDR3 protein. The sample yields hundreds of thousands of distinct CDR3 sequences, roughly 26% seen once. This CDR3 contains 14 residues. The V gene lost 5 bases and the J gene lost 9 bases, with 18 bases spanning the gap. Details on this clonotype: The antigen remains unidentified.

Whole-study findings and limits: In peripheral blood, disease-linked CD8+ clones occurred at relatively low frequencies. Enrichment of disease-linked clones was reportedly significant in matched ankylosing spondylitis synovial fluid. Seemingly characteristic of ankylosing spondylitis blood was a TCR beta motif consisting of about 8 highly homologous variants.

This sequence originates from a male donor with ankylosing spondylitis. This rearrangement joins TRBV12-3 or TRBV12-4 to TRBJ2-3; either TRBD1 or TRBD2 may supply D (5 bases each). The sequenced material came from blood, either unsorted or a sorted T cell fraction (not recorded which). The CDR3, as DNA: TGTGCCAGCAGTCGAGCCGGGGCCTACGAAACGCAGTATTTT. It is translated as CASSRAGAYETQYF.